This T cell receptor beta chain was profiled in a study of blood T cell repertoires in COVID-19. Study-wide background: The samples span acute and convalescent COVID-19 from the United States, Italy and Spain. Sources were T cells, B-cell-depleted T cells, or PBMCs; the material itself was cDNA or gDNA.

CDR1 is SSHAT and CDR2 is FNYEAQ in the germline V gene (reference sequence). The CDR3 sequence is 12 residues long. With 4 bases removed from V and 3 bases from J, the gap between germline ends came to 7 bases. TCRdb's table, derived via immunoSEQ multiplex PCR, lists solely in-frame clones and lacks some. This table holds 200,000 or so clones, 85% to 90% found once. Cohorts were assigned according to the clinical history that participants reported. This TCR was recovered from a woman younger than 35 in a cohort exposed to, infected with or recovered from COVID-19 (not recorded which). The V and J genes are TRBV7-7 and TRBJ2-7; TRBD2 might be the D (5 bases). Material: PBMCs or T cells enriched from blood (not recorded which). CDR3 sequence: CASSSRDYEQYF. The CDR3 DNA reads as TGTGCCAGCAGCTCACGGGACTACGAGCAGTACTTC.